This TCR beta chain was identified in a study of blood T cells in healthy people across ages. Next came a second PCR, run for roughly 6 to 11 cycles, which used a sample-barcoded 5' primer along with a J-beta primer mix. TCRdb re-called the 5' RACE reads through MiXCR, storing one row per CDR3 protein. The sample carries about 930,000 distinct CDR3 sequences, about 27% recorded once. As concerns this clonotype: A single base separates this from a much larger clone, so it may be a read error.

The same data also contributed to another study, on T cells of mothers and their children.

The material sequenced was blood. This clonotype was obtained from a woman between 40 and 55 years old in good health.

The CDR3 region has the DNA TGCGCCAGCAGCTTGGCCACAGCGGGGGGGGTGGATGAGCAGTTCTTC. Protein product: CASSLATAGGVDEQFF. This sequence joins TRBV5-1 and TRBJ2-1, with 10 nucleotides matching TRBD2. The CDR3 covers 16 residues. The V gene end was trimmed by 0 bases and the J gene end by 8 bases; junction bases not matched to a gene: 8. Per germline, CDR1 SGHRS and CDR2 YFSETQ.